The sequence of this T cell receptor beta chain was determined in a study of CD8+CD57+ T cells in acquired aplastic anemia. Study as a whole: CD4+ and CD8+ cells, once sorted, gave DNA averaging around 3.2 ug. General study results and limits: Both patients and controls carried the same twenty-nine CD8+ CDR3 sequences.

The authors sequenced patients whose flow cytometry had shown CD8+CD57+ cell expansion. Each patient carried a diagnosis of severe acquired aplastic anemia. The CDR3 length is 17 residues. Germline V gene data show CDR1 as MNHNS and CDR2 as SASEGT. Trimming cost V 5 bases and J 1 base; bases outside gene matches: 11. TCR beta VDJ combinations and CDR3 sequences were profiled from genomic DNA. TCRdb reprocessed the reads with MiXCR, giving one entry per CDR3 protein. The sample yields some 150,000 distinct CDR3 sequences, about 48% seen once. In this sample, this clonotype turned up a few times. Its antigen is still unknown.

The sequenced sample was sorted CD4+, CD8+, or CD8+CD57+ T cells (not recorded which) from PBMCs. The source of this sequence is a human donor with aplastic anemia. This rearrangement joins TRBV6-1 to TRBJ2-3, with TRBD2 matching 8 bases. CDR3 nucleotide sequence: TGTGCCAGCAGTCCCTATCGGGGGGGCGTAGGCACAGATACGCAGTATTTT. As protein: CASSPYRGGVGTDTQYF.